This TCR beta chain was sequenced during a study of shared clonotypes between healthy human individuals. Study results and caveats: Owing to a small donor count, the genetic and exposure-history diversity represented was limited.

Donors, healthy HIV-negative adults, lacked recent acute infections or vaccinations. The V gene lost 5 bases and the J gene lost 8 bases, with 11 bases spanning the gap. CDR3 length equals 12 residues. Germline V gene lookup returns CDR1 MGHRA and CDR2 YSYEKL. As for this clone: The antigen remains undetermined.

Investigators spread the genomic DNA of each subset evenly over several immunoSEQ plates. The authors loaded about 200 ng DNA, 30,000 to 35,000 T cell genomes, into sorted-subset replicate PCRs. TCRdb's table, derived via immunoSEQ multiplex PCR, lists solely in-frame clones and lacks some. The sample lists about 110,000 clones, roughly two thirds occurring once. The chain has TRBV4-1 and TRBJ2-3; no clear D. The sample taken for sequencing was memory CD8+ T cells sorted from blood. Subset indicated: CD45RO+ cells pooled with CCR7-negative TemRA cells. The clonotype was recovered from a woman younger than 45 in good health. The CDR3, as DNA: TGCGCCAGCAGCTCCGGTCCCGGTACGCAGTATTTT. It codes for CASSSGPGTQYF.